Listed below are T cell receptor beta chains from one sample, sequenced in a study of blood T cell repertoires in COVID-19. Using immunoSEQ multiplex PCR, the repertoire was profiled, and TCRdb retains in-frame clones only, with some absent. The repertoire holds over 250,000 clones, with approximately 90% as singletons. Material: PBMCs or T cells enriched from blood (not recorded which). The source is a woman in her thirties who had recovered from COVID-19. Both conserved end residues are part of each CDR3. D genes are given only for firm matches. Clone sizes are given selectively: once, few, many, or a class where the clone is expanded.

v_call	d_call	clone_size	cdr3_length	j_call	cdr3_aa	cdr3_nt
TRBV6-5	TRBD1	once	14	TRBJ1-4	CASSPDRGQEKLFF	TGTGCCAGCAGTCCAGACAGGGGCCAGGAAAAACTGTTTTTT
TRBV11-3	TRBD1	NA	20	TRBJ1-2	CASSLEGRRTGLGGNYGYTF	TGTGCCAGCAGCTTAGAGGGGAGGAGGACAGGATTAGGTGGAAACTATGGCTACACCTTC
TRBV6-2/TRBV6-3	NA	NA	15	TRBJ1-5	CASSFTGSSDQPQHF	TGTGCCAGCAGCTTCACAGGGTCGTCAGATCAGCCCCAGCATTTT
TRBV2	NA	NA	14	TRBJ2-5	CASSQGTYGMSQYF	TGTGCCAGCAGTCAGGGGACCTACGGAATGTCCCAGTACTTC
TRBV29-1	TRBD2	NA	14	TRBJ2-1	CSVEVREARGEQFF	TGCAGCGTTGAAGTGCGGGAGGCCCGGGGGGAGCAGTTCTTC
TRBV29-1	NA	NA	13	TRBJ1-2	CSVSEQQGYGYTF	TGCAGCGTTTCAGAGCAACAGGGTTATGGCTACACCTTC
TRBV15	NA	NA	15	TRBJ1-2	CATSRVGSSNYGYTF	TGTGCCACCAGCAGAGTTGGGAGCTCTAACTATGGCTACACCTTC
TRBV7-2	NA	NA	13	TRBJ2-3	CASSLATDGTQYF	TGTGCCAGCAGCTTAGCGACTGACGGTACGCAGTATTTT
TRBV19	NA	NA	15	TRBJ2-3	CASSVSDISTDTQYF	TGTGCCAGTAGTGTCTCGGACATCAGCACAGATACGCAGTATTTT
TRBV27	NA	NA	15	TRBJ1-5	CASSLNFWTPEPQHF	TGTGCCAGCAGTTTAAATTTCTGGACACCGGAACCCCAGCATTTT
TRBV7-8	TRBD1	NA	14	TRBJ1-6	CASSGTGPNSPLHF	TGTGCCAGCAGTGGGACAGGGCCTAATTCACCCCTCCACTTT
TRBV6-5	TRBD2	NA	15	TRBJ2-3	CASSPTSGSADTQYF	TGTGCCAGCAGTCCCACTAGCGGGAGTGCAGATACGCAGTATTTT
TRBV6-5	NA	NA	13	TRBJ1-2	CASSLRQIYGYTF	TGTGCCAGCAGCCTACGACAGATCTATGGCTACACCTTC
TRBV9	TRBD2	NA	16	TRBJ2-7	CASSVAGLAPTYEQYF	TGTGCCAGCAGCGTAGCCGGACTAGCGCCAACCTACGAGCAGTACTTC
TRBV28	NA	NA	15	TRBJ2-7	CASSPRGGRSYEQYF	TGTGCCAGCAGCCCTCGCGGAGGGCGCTCCTACGAGCAGTACTTC
TRBV11-3	NA	NA	11	TRBJ2-2	CASSQTGELFF	TGTGCCAGCAGCCAGACCGGGGAGCTGTTTTTT
TRBV5-6	NA	once	14	TRBJ1-4	CASSFWAYGEKLFF	TGTGCCAGCAGCTTCTGGGCATATGGTGAAAAACTGTTTTTT
TRBV18	TRBD1	NA	16	TRBJ2-5	CASSQVLGQGGETQYF	TGTGCCAGCTCGCAAGTCTTAGGACAGGGCGGAGAGACCCAGTACTTC
TRBV30	TRBD1	NA	12	TRBJ2-5	CAWRGDRETQYF	TGTGCCTGGAGAGGGGACAGGGAGACCCAGTACTTC
TRBV18	TRBD1	NA	15	TRBJ1-1	CASSPLGQMNTEAFF	TGTGCCAGCTCACCACTGGGACAGATGAACACTGAAGCTTTCTTT
TRBV10-3	NA	NA	13	TRBJ1-4	CAIGGTANEKLFF	TGTGCCATCGGAGGCACAGCTAATGAAAAACTGTTTTTT
TRBV27	NA	NA	16	TRBJ1-5	CASSKSSIGFNQPQHF	TGTGCCAGCAGTAAGAGTAGTATCGGTTTCAATCAGCCCCAGCATTTT
TRBV7-8	NA	NA	14	TRBJ1-6	CASSITGTPNPLHF	TGTGCCAGCAGCATAACCGGGACACCTAATCCCCTCCACTTT
TRBV27	TRBD2	NA	16	TRBJ2-5	CASRRGAGLLQETQYF	TGTGCCAGCAGGAGGGGAGCGGGACTTTTACAAGAGACCCAGTACTTC
TRBV5-4	NA	once	15	TRBJ2-1	CASSQKQGAYNEQFF	TGTGCCAGCAGCCAAAAACAGGGTGCCTACAATGAGCAGTTCTTC
TRBV19	TRBD1	NA	13	TRBJ1-2	CASSTDRVRGYTF	TGTGCCAGTAGTACAGACAGGGTTCGCGGCTACACCTTC
TRBV7-6	TRBD2	NA	15	TRBJ2-1	CASSLDPGGDNEQFF	TGTGCCAGCAGCTTAGACCCGGGAGGTGACAATGAGCAGTTCTTC
TRBV7-9	TRBD2	few	17	TRBJ2-1	CASIVGTSGNPYNEQFF	TGTGCCAGCATCGTCGGGACTAGCGGGAACCCCTACAATGAGCAGTTCTTC
TRBV6-1	NA	NA	12	TRBJ2-5	CASSDLVETQYF	TGTGCCAGCAGTGATTTAGTGGAGACCCAGTACTTC
TRBV3-1/TRBV3-2	NA	NA	12	TRBJ1-1	CASTRGNTEAFF	TGTGCCAGTACCAGGGGGAACACTGAAGCTTTCTTT
TRBV28	NA	NA	18	TRBJ2-7	CASSLFRILGTLTYEQYF	TGTGCCAGCAGTTTATTTAGGATTTTAGGGACACTGACCTACGAGCAGTACTTC
TRBV20-1	NA	NA	13	TRBJ2-1	CSASYGRDNEQFF	TGCAGTGCTAGTTACGGGAGAGATAATGAGCAGTTCTTC
TRBV28	NA	NA	14	TRBJ1-4	CASSFSATNEKLFF	TGTGCCAGCAGTTTCTCTGCAACTAATGAAAAACTGTTTTTT
TRBV6-5	NA	NA	14	TRBJ1-3	CASRIQGAGNTIYF	TGTGCCAGCAGGATACAGGGTGCTGGAAACACCATATATTTT
TRBV19	NA	NA	15	TRBJ1-2	CASSITGGFVYGYTF	TGTGCCAGTAGTATAACGGGGGGATTCGTCTATGGCTACACCTTC
TRBV10-3	NA	NA	14	TRBJ2-2	CAISGDSRTGELFF	TGTGCCATCAGTGGGGACTCCCGCACCGGGGAGCTGTTTTTT
TRBV11-2	NA	NA	17	TRBJ2-7	CASSLDQVWQVPYEQYF	TGTGCCAGCAGCTTAGATCAAGTGTGGCAGGTACCCTACGAGCAGTACTTC
TRBV4-3	NA	few	16	TRBJ2-6	CASSQDHGSGANVLTF	TGCGCCAGCAGCCAAGATCACGGCTCTGGGGCCAACGTCCTGACTTTC
TRBV5-5	TRBD1	NA	14	TRBJ1-1	CASSWGQGNTEAFF	TGTGCCAGCAGCTGGGGACAGGGAAACACTGAAGCTTTCTTT
TRBV29-1	TRBD2	NA	16	TRBJ2-2	CSVATTSGTNTGELFF	TGCAGCGTCGCCACGACTAGCGGGACGAACACCGGGGAGCTGTTTTTT
TRBV28	NA	NA	16	TRBJ2-1	CASSPIGSGFYNEQFF	TGTGCCAGCAGTCCGATCGGGTCGGGGTTTTACAATGAGCAGTTCTTC
TRBV4-2	TRBD2	NA	17	TRBJ2-1	CASSQGALAGASNEQFF	TGTGCCAGCAGCCAAGGGGCACTAGCGGGAGCAAGCAATGAGCAGTTCTTC
TRBV19	TRBD1	NA	14	TRBJ1-2	CASSSLDRGSGYTF	TGTGCCAGTAGTTCCCTGGACAGGGGAAGCGGCTACACCTTC
TRBV9	NA	NA	13	TRBJ2-7	CASSVELVREQYF	TGTGCCAGCAGCGTAGAACTAGTCCGCGAGCAGTACTTC
TRBV5-1	TRBD1	NA	15	TRBJ1-1	CASSFRDRGNTEAFF	TGCGCCAGCAGCTTCCGGGACAGGGGAAACACTGAAGCTTTCTTT
TRBV6-2/TRBV6-3	TRBD2	NA	14	TRBJ2-7	CASSYGLAGGEQYF	TGTGCCAGCAGTTACGGGCTAGCGGGAGGCGAGCAGTACTTC
TRBV19	TRBD2	NA	14	TRBJ2-1	CASRTSGDYNEQFF	TGTGCCAGTCGGACTAGCGGAGATTACAATGAGCAGTTCTTC
TRBV30	NA	NA	11	TRBJ2-1	CAWSGYNEQFF	TGTGCCTGGAGCGGTTACAATGAGCAGTTCTTC
TRBV5-4	NA	NA	15	TRBJ1-1	CASSLEGALNTEAFF	TGTGCCAGCAGCTTGGAAGGAGCTTTGAACACTGAAGCTTTCTTT
TRBV19	NA	NA	14	TRBJ2-2	CASTGSYLGGELFF	TGTGCCAGTACGGGTTCCTACCTTGGCGGGGAGCTGTTTTTT
TRBV18	NA	NA	16	TRBJ1-5	CASSRGPGVGNQPQHF	TGTGCCAGCTCAAGAGGGCCAGGAGTGGGGAATCAGCCCCAGCATTTT
TRBV5-1	TRBD1	once	14	TRBJ2-7	CASSPRDRAGEQYF	TGCGCCAGCAGCCCACGGGACAGGGCGGGCGAGCAGTACTTC
TRBV7-8	TRBD1	NA	15	TRBJ2-2	CASSKGQADTGELFF	TGTGCCAGCAGCAAGGGACAGGCAGACACCGGGGAGCTGTTTTTT
TRBV28	NA	NA	13	TRBJ1-5	CASSLLGGQPQHF	TGTGCCAGCAGTTTATTAGGGGGACAGCCCCAGCATTTT
TRBV27	TRBD2	NA	14	TRBJ2-1	CASSFRGGDNEQFF	TGTGCCAGCAGTTTTCGGGGGGGGGACAATGAGCAGTTCTTC